The present T cell receptor (beta chain) was sequenced within a study of CD8+CD57+ T cells in acquired aplastic anemia. The trim removed 6 bases at V and 5 bases at J, leaving 13 bases unmatched. Germline V gene sequence: CDR1 MNHEY, CDR2 SMNVEV (reference sequence). The CDR3 has 16 residues. Profiles of TCR beta VDJ and CDR3 were generated from a genomic DNA template. TCRdb redid the calling of the reads with MiXCR, one entry per CDR3 protein. Of 400,000 to 450,000 distinct CDR3 sequences detected, roughly 64% appear once; the ten largest clones hold around 4%. The chain links TRBV27 to TRBJ1-5, with 7 positions matching TRBD1. The material sequenced was sorted CD4+, CD8+, or CD8+CD57+ T cells (not recorded which) from PBMCs. This sequence was found in a human donor in good health, serving as a control. The CDR3: CASRDMGRGSDQPQHF. Here the CDR3 DNA reads TGTGCCAGCAGGGATATGGGCAGGGGGAGCGATCAGCCCCAGCATTTT.